Below are 24 T cell receptor beta chains sequenced from a single sample in a study of blood T cells in healthy people across ages. It was with a sample-barcoded 5' primer and a J-beta primer mix that a second PCR of roughly 6 to 12 cycles was run. TCRdb re-called the 5' RACE reads with MiXCR, one entry per CDR3 protein. This repertoire shows around 700,000 distinct CDR3 sequences, 25% found once; its top ten account for more than 7.5%. The same sample was also studied in work on T cells of mothers and their children.

The source material was blood. These receptors were taken from a boy younger than 18 in good health.

This clonotype was seen a handful of times. The chain carries TRBV7-9 and TRBJ2-1; D gene unclear. Per germline, CDR1 SEHNR and CDR2 FQNEAQ (reference sequence). The CDR3 has 14 amino acids. Trimming took off 4 bases at V and 6 bases at J, with 13 bases between the two ends. CDR3 nucleotide sequence: TGTGCCAGCAGCTACCAAGCCCTAGGCAATGAGCAGTTCTTC. Translation: CASSYQALGNEQFF. Based on the CDR3 plus reference TRBV7-9 and TRBJ2-1, the full variable domain is DTGVSQNPRHKITKRGQNVTFRCDPISEHNRLYWYRQTLGQGPEFLTYFQNEAQLEKSRLLSDRFSAERPKGSFSTLEIQRTEQGDSAMYLCASSYQALGNEQFFGPGTRLTVL.

The V and J genes are TRBV4-2 and TRBJ2-7; either TRBD1 or TRBD2 may supply D (7 bases each). Germline V gives CDR1 LGHNA, CDR2 YNFKEQ. This CDR3 comprises 11 residues. The V end was cut by 1 base, the J end by 13 bases, with 11 bases between. The CDR3 bases are TGTGCCAGCAGCCAAGGGGAGGGGGCCTACTTC. This sequence encodes CASSQGEGAYF.

This clonotype was detected only a few times. This chain uses TRBV29-1 with TRBJ1-1; no firm D call. Germline values: CDR1 SQVTM, CDR2 ANQGSEA. V lost 4 bases, J lost 6 bases, and 9 bases lay in between. This CDR3 has 11 amino acids. The CDR3 is CSVVSEAEAFF. The CDR3 DNA is TGCAGCGTTGTTTCGGAGGCTGAAGCTTTCTTT.

This clonotype has more than one count but fewer than ten. This chain connects TRBV12-3 or TRBV12-4 to TRBJ2-5; 8 bases map to TRBD1. Judging by the DNA end, TRBJ2-7 fits better; the J call may be wrong. The CDR3 runs to 16 residues. CDR3 nucleotides: TGTGCCAGCAGTCCGAATAGGGGACAGGAGTCCTACGAGCAGTACTTC. Protein: CASSPNRGQESYEQYF.

This clonotype was seen more than once but under ten times. The genes are TRBV6-1 and TRBJ2-7; D uncertain. Germline V CDR1 and CDR2: MNHNS, SASEGT. The V and J ends lost 7 bases and 5 bases respectively, with 9 bases between them. The CDR3 covers 11 residues. CDR3 residues: CASMLRDEQYF. The DNA for the CDR3 is TGTGCCAGCATGTTAAGGGACGAGCAGTACTTC.

V and J are TRBV4-1 and TRBJ1-4; a possible D gene is TRBD1 (6 bases). Trimming removed 4 bases from V and 6 bases from J, with 15 bases in between. Germline-derived CDR1 and CDR2 are MGHRA and YSYEKL. The CDR3 length is 15 residues. The CDR3 DNA is TGCGCCAGCAGCCTCTCGACAGGCTTGGATGAAAAACTGTTTTTT. This translates into CASSLSTGLDEKLFF.

The rearrangement uses TRBV7-2 and TRBJ1-4; the D is unclear. Trimming took 0 bases from V and 2 from J, leaving 10 bases between them. The CDR3 has 16 residues. Per germline, CDR1 SGHTA and CDR2 FQGNSA. The CDR3 loop is CASSLAGSGTNEKLFF. CDR3 coding DNA: TGTGCCAGCAGCTTAGCTGGGTCGGGCACTAATGAAAAACTGTTTTTT.

The chain carries TRBV20-1 and TRBJ2-1; D remains unclear. The CDR3 is made up of 11 amino acids. Germline CDR1 reads DFQATT; CDR2 reads SNEGSKA (reference sequence). Between the trimmed V and J ends, which lost 8 bases and 6 bases, there was a span of 11 bases. The CDR3 is CSSLYVNEQFF. The CDR3 bases are TGCAGTTCCTTATACGTCAATGAGCAGTTCTTC.

The table lists this clonotype with a few counts. One end of the junction is discordant with germline, which a read error may explain. The chain links TRBV12-3 or TRBV12-4 to TRBJ2-6, with D perhaps matching TRBD1 or TRBD2 (5 bases each). The CDR3 runs to 15 residues. CDR3 residues: CASSPTRGGANALTF. The CDR3 DNA reads as TGTGCCAGCAGTCCTACTAGAGGTGGGGCCAACGCCCTGACTTTC.

The chain couples TRBV4-1 to TRBJ2-5; 9 nucleotides line up with TRBD2. Per the germline V gene, CDR1 is MGHRA and CDR2 is YSYEKL. This CDR3 is 16 amino acids long. J lost 5 bases, V lost 3 bases, and 10 bases had no gene match. DNA for the CDR3: TGCGCCAGCAGCCACGACCTCGCGGGGGGGACGGAGACCCAGTACTTC. It yields the protein CASSHDLAGGTETQYF.

The rearrangement uses TRBV2 and TRBJ2-7, with a weak D call TRBD2 (5 bases). Trimming took 4 bases from V and 0 from J, leaving 7 bases between them. This CDR3 is built from 13 residues. Looked up from germline, CDR1 is SNHLY and CDR2 is FYNNEI. CDR3 bases: TGTGCCAGCAGTGTAGCGTTCTCCTACGAGCAGTACTTC. It yields the protein CASSVAFSYEQYF. Filled out from reference TRBV2 and TRBJ2-7, the complete variable domain reads EPEVTQTPSHQVTQMGQEVILRCVPISNHLYFYWYRQILGQKVEFLVSFYNNEISEKSEIFDDQFSVERPDGSNFTLKIRSTKLEDSAMYFCASSVAFSYEQYFGPGTRLTVT.

This chain connects TRBV7-9 to TRBJ1-4; 7 nucleotides match TRBD1. The CDR3 covers 14 residues. The V gene's germline CDR1 is SEHNR and CDR2 FQNEAQ (reference sequence). V gave up 5 bases and J gave up 9 bases; unmatched junction bases: 9. The CDR3: CASSPPTGRKKLFF. Written as DNA, the CDR3 is TGTGCCAGCAGCCCCCCGACAGGGAGGAAAAAACTGTTTTTT.

This clonotype was found a few times. The rearrangement uses TRBV3-1 and TRBJ1-2, with D perhaps matching TRBD1 (6 bases). This CDR3 region has 17 residues. Looked up from germline, CDR1 is LGHDT and CDR2 is YNNKEL (reference sequence). V gave up 0 bases and J gave up 4 bases, with 18 bases separating them. CDR3 DNA: TGTGCCAGCAGCCAAGAAGGCTGGACAGTGAGGACCTATGGCTACACCTTC. This translates into CASSQEGWTVRTYGYTF.

The genes are TRBV5-6 and TRBJ1-2, with D maybe TRBD1 (5 bases). The CDR3 runs 17 residues. Germline V gene data show CDR1 as SGHDT and CDR2 as YYEEEE. Trimming cost V 0 bases and J 1 base, with 16 bases left between them. CDR3 region: CASSLVGPQGHNYGYTF. DNA of the CDR3: TGTGCCAGCAGCTTGGTGGGGCCCCAGGGCCATAACTATGGCTACACCTTC.

This clonotype showed up just a few times. The chain uses TRBV5-1 and TRBJ2-4, with D possibly matching TRBD2 (6 bases). Per germline, CDR1 SGHRS and CDR2 YFSETQ. The CDR3 loop spans 19 amino acids. Trimming removed 4 bases from V and 6 bases from J, with 29 bases in between. CDR3 loop: CASSKEVWRDFFSGNIQYF. In DNA form, the CDR3 reads TGCGCCAGCAGCAAGGAGGTCTGGCGGGACTTTTTTAGTGGAAACATTCAGTACTTC.

The DNA of the CDR3 is TGCGCCAGCAGCCAAGATTGGAGGGACAGGCTTTACAATGAGCAGTTCTTC. This codes for CASSQDWRDRLYNEQFF. J is TRBJ2-1 and V is TRBV4-3; 8 nucleotides align to TRBD1. Germline V gives CDR1 LGHNA, CDR2 YSLEER. V was pared by 0 bases and J by 4 bases, with 8 bases of the junction left unmatched. The CDR3 consists of 17 residues.

The chain combines TRBV11-1 with TRBJ2-5, with D perhaps matching TRBD2 (6 bases). CDR1 is SGHAT and CDR2 is FQDESV in the germline V gene (reference sequence). V dropped 5 bases and J dropped 4 bases, with 14 bases sitting between them. The CDR3 is made up of 14 amino acids. The CDR3 reads CASSPDYLRETQYF. The CDR3, as DNA: TGTGCCAGCAGCCCGGACTACCTGAGAGAGACCCAGTACTTC.

The V and J genes are TRBV12-3 or TRBV12-4 and TRBJ2-5, with 11 bases matching TRBD2. TRBJ2-7 matches the DNA end more closely, so the J call is doubtful. The CDR3 sequence is 15 residues long. This chain's CDR3 is CASSAITSGSYEQYF. The DNA of the CDR3 is TGTGCCAGCAGTGCAATTACTAGCGGGAGTTACGAGCAGTACTTC.

V usage is TRBV29-1 and J usage is TRBJ2-1; D may be TRBD1 (6 bases). Trimming removed 5 bases at V and 7 bases at J, with 12 bases between. Germline V gene sequence: CDR1 SQVTM, CDR2 ANQGSEA. The CDR3 runs 12 residues. The CDR3 DNA follows: TGCAGCGTTCTGGGGGCGAGGAATGAGCAGTTCTTC. Translation gives CSVLGARNEQFF.

The chain joins TRBV20-1 to TRBJ2-5, with 8 nucleotides matching TRBD2. Germline loops: CDR1 DFQATT, CDR2 SNEGSKA (reference sequence). This CDR3 contains 14 residues. Here the CDR3 DNA reads TGCACCACCGGGAGGGGCAGGGAGGCAGAGACCCAGTACTTC. Its protein product is CTTGRGREAETQYF.

CDR3 coding DNA: TGTGCCAGCAGCCAAGATGGGCCGTTACAGCCCCAGCATTTT. Translating it yields CASSQDGPLQPQHF. The chain couples TRBV3-1 to TRBJ1-5; D is uncertain. The germline V gene encodes CDR1 LGHDT and CDR2 YNNKEL (reference sequence). The V end lost 0 bases, the J end lost 7 bases, and 10 bases lay between the germline ends. This CDR3 comprises 14 residues.

This clonotype was seen only a few times. The V call is TRBV28, the J call TRBJ1-5; D is unresolved. Looked up from germline, CDR1 is MDHEN and CDR2 is SYDVKM. Deletions cut 6 bases from V and 6 bases from J, with 15 bases between. The CDR3 is 14 residues long. The CDR3 DNA is TGTGCCAGCAGGGTCGGTGGGGAAAGTCAGCCCCAGCATTTT. Translated, it gives CASRVGGESQPQHF.

CDR3 DNA sequence: TGTGCCAGCAGCTCAGCGGGGGCCTACCAAGAGACCCAGTACTTC. It yields the protein CASSSAGAYQETQYF. The V call is TRBV11-3, the J call TRBJ2-5; 8 nucleotides line up with TRBD2. From germline, CDR1 is SGHNT and CDR2 YENEEA. Trimming at V came to 4 bases and at J to 0 bases, leaving 4 bases not matched to a gene. There are 15 residues in the CDR3.

The table lists this clonotype with a few counts. The V gene is TRBV3-1, the J gene TRBJ2-4; D is unresolved. This CDR3 comprises 14 residues. Trimming took off 4 bases at V and 3 bases at J, with 10 bases between the two ends. Germline assignment: CDR1 LGHDT and CDR2 YNNKEL (reference sequence). The CDR3 loop is CASSPEFGKNIQYF. CDR3 DNA sequence: TGTGCCAGCAGCCCGGAGTTCGGCAAAAACATTCAGTACTTC.